This T cell receptor beta chain was documented in a study of Graves' ophthalmopathy and Graves' hyperthyroidism. Study observations and caveats: Blood samples also showed most expanded thyroid clonotypes exceeding 0.001 frequency.

CDR1 and CDR2 (germline): SGHTA, FQGTGA. This CDR3 is built from 14 residues. Deletions cut 5 bases from V and 1 base from J, with 8 bases between. This clonotype was seen repeatedly, ten times or more. Antigen unknown. Excluded were patients with other autoimmune diseases, uncontrolled infections, pregnancy or lactation. Researchers took RNA transcripts and amplified TCR beta CDR3 regions from them. After a first-round RT-PCR with HTBI primers, a second-round multiplex PCR was run. TCRdb reprocessed the multiplex PCR reads via MiXCR and lists one record per CDR3 protein. The sample has 350,000 to 400,000 distinct CDR3 sequences; 15% to 19% are singletons.

Sequences were obtained from peripheral blood. The clonotype was recovered from a woman aged 18-35 years with stable Graves' hyperthyroidism. The J gene is TRBJ2-2, the V gene TRBV7-3; D unresolved. CDR3 DNA: TGTGCCAGCAGCCCAAATCGGAACACCGGGGAGCTGTTTTTT. Translation gives CASSPNRNTGELFF.